This is a list of T cell receptor beta chains from one sample in a study of identifying expanded T cells in peripheral blood. This table comes from immunoSEQ multiplex PCR, and its TCRdb copy is limited to in-frame clones, with some not included. The sample lists approximately 81,000 clones; 84% were seen once. Specimen: blood. All receptors derive from a person between 18 and 75 years old in good health. CDR3s include the opening cysteine and the closing phenylalanine or tryptophan. Each record gives: clone size, V gene, CDR3 length, D gene, J gene, CDR3 protein, CDR3 DNA. A D gene is named only where the DNA matches it firmly. A clone size is listed for some rows: how often the clone was seen (once, few, many), or a class if it is expanded.

.	TRBV7-2	16	.	TRBJ2-1	CASSLAGGTSYNEQFF	TGTGCCAGCAGCTTAGCCGGAGGGACCTCCTACAATGAGCAGTTCTTC
.	TRBV29-1	14	TRBD1	TRBJ2-1	CSVIGTGSYNEQFF	TGCAGCGTAATAGGGACAGGGTCCTACAATGAGCAGTTCTTC
.	TRBV7-2	15	.	TRBJ1-3	CASRGGWFSGNTIYF	TGTGCCAGCAGGGGTGGGTGGTTCTCTGGAAACACCATATATTTT
.	TRBV4-3	16	.	TRBJ2-6	CASSQEGAFGANVLTF	TGCGCCAGCAGCCAAGAGGGGGCATTTGGGGCCAACGTCCTGACTTTC
.	TRBV28	16	TRBD1	TRBJ2-5	CASSLLLGQFQETQYF	TGTGCCAGCAGTTTGCTCTTGGGACAGTTCCAAGAGACCCAGTACTTC
.	TRBV9	16	TRBD2	TRBJ2-1	CASSVSGTSGTPEQFF	TGTGCCAGCAGCGTATCTGGGACTAGCGGTACTCCTGAGCAGTTCTTC
.	TRBV28	16	.	TRBJ2-1	CASSFLWRNPNNEQFF	TGTGCCAGCAGTTTTTTATGGCGGAATCCAAACAATGAGCAGTTCTTC
.	TRBV7-8	13	TRBD1	TRBJ2-3	CASGQGDADTQYF	TGTGCCAGCGGACAGGGGGATGCAGATACGCAGTATTTT
.	TRBV7-2	16	TRBD1	TRBJ2-3	CASSSYRGQDPDTQYF	TGTGCCAGCAGCTCTTACAGGGGGCAGGATCCAGATACGCAGTATTTT
.	TRBV5-8	14	.	TRBJ2-5	CASSFVGSGWTQYF	TGTGCCAGCAGCTTTGTGGGAAGTGGTTGGACCCAGTACTTC
.	TRBV27	14	.	TRBJ2-2	CASSFLFNTGELFF	TGTGCCAGCAGTTTTTTATTCAACACCGGGGAGCTGTTTTTT
.	TRBV2	14	TRBD1	TRBJ2-1	CASKGGQGRNEQFF	TGTGCCAGCAAGGGAGGACAGGGGAGGAATGAGCAGTTCTTC
.	TRBV9	14	.	TRBJ2-3	CASSVYTVSDTQYF	TGTGCCAGCAGCGTTTACACAGTATCAGATACGCAGTATTTT
.	TRBV2	16	TRBD1	TRBJ1-4	CASSRRPGGEGEKLFF	TGTGCCAGCTCCCGCCGCCCAGGGGGCGAAGGTGAAAAACTGTTTTTT
once	TRBV6-5	12	.	TRBJ2-5	CASGRGQETQYF	TGTGCCAGTGGACGGGGACAAGAGACCCAGTACTTC
once	TRBV7-2	13	.	TRBJ2-7	CASSFTSFYEQYF	TGTGCCAGCAGCTTCACCTCCTTCTACGAGCAGTACTTC
.	TRBV4-3	14	TRBD2	TRBJ2-5	CASSQEQTSGTQYF	TGCGCCAGCAGCCAAGAACAGACTAGCGGGACCCAGTACTTC
.	TRBV5-1	15	TRBD1	TRBJ1-4	CASSLEQGIREKLFF	TGCGCCAGCAGCTTGGAACAGGGGATACGTGAAAAACTGTTTTTT
few	TRBV28	14	.	TRBJ2-7	CASRGADGSYEQYF	TGTGCCAGCAGAGGAGCAGACGGTTCCTACGAGCAGTACTTC
.	TRBV5-6	14	TRBD1	TRBJ1-1	CASSLDRVAAEAFF	TGTGCCAGCAGCCTGGACAGGGTTGCCGCTGAAGCTTTCTTT
few	TRBV28	14	.	TRBJ1-2	CASSLWGELYGYTF	TGTGCCAGCAGTTTATGGGGAGAGCTCTATGGCTACACCTTC
many	TRBV4-3	15	TRBD2	TRBJ2-1	CASSPGTSDYNEQFF	TGCGCCAGCAGCCCCGGGACTAGCGACTACAATGAGCAGTTCTTC
.	TRBV25-1	13	.	TRBJ2-1	CASRKSSEDEQFF	TGTGCCAGCAGGAAATCCTCTGAGGATGAGCAGTTCTTC
.	TRBV27	17	.	TRBJ2-7	CASSLPRGVGQGYEQYF	TGTGCCAGCAGTTTACCTCGGGGGGTCGGACAGGGTTACGAGCAGTACTTC
.	TRBV7-9	14	TRBD1	TRBJ2-7	CAIGPGQGSYEQYF	TGTGCCATCGGACCGGGACAGGGGAGCTACGAGCAGTACTTC
.	TRBV5-8	15	.	TRBJ1-2	CASSLFPGPPYGYTF	TGTGCCAGCAGCTTATTCCCAGGGCCTCCCTATGGCTACACCTTC
.	TRBV7-3	14	.	TRBJ2-5	CASSYGAGVETQYF	TGTGCCAGCAGCTATGGGGCAGGAGTAGAGACCCAGTACTTC
.	TRBV18	12	.	TRBJ2-3	CASSPLPDTQYF	TGTGCCAGCTCACCACTCCCAGATACGCAGTATTTT
.	TRBV7-6	14	TRBD1	TRBJ2-1	CASSQDRGGNEQFF	TGTGCCAGCAGCCAAGACAGGGGGGGGAATGAGCAGTTCTTC
.	TRBV27	15	.	TRBJ2-3	CASRGSQVSTDTQYF	TGTGCCAGCAGAGGGTCTCAGGTTAGCACAGATACGCAGTATTTT
.	TRBV2	16	TRBD1	TRBJ2-3	CASSEGDRGGRDTQYF	TGTGCCAGCAGTGAGGGTGACAGGGGTGGTAGGGATACGCAGTATTTT
.	TRBV10-3	14	.	TRBJ1-1	CAIAGRGGGTEAFF	TGTGCCATCGCTGGCAGGGGAGGAGGCACTGAAGCTTTCTTT
few	TRBV27	17	.	TRBJ1-1	CASRIVSQGFVNTEAFF	TGTGCCAGCAGAATCGTATCACAGGGTTTCGTGAACACTGAAGCTTTCTTT
.	TRBV29-1	13	.	TRBJ2-7	CSVVDGGRSEQYF	TGCAGCGTTGTTGATGGGGGCAGGAGCGAGCAGTACTTC
.	TRBV28	17	TRBD1	TRBJ2-7	CASSSPYRDRGSYEQYF	TGTGCCAGCAGTTCCCCATACCGGGACAGGGGGAGCTACGAGCAGTACTTC
.	TRBV30	13	.	TRBJ1-5	CAWRDFGNQPQHF	TGTGCCTGGAGGGATTTCGGCAATCAGCCCCAGCATTTT